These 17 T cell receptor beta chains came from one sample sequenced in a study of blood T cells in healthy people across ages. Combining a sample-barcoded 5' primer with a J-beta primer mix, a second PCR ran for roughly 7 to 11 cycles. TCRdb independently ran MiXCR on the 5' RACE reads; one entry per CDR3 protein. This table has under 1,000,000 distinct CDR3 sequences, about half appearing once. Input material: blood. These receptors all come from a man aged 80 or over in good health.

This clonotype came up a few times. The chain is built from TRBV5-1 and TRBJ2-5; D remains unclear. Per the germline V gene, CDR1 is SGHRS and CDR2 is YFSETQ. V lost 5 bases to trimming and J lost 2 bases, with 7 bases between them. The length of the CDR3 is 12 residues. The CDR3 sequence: CASRNGQETQYF. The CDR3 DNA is TGCGCCAGCAGAAATGGGCAAGAGACCCAGTACTTC.

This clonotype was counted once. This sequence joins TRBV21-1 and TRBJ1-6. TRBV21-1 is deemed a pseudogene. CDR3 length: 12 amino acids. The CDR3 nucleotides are TGTGCCAGCAGCAAGGGGAATTCACCCCTCCACTTT. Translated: CASSKGNSPLHF.

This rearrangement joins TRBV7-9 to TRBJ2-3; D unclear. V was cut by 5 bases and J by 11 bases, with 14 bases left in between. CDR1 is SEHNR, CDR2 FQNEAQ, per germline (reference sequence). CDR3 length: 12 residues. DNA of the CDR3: TGTGCCAGCAGCGTTAGTTGGACCGAGCAGTATTTT. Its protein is CASSVSWTEQYF.

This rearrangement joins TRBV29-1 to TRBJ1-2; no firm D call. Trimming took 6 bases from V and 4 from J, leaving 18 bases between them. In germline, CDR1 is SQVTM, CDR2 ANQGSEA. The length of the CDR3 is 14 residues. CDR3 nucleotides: TGCAGCGTCCATCCGTTCGGGGAGACCTATGGCTACACCTTC. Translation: CSVHPFGETYGYTF.

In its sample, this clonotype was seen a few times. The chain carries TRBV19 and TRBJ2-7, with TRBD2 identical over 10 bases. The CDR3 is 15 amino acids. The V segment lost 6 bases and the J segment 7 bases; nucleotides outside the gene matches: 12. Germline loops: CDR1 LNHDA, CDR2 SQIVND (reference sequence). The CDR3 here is CASRELAGLNNEQYF. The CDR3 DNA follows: TGTGCCAGTAGGGAACTAGCGGGACTTAACAATGAGCAGTACTTC.

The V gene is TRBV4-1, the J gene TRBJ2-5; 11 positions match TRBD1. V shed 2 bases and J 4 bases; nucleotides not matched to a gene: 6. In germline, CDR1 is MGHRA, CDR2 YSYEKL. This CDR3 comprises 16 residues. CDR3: CASSQHGTGGGETQYF. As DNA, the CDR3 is TGCGCCAGCAGCCAACACGGGACAGGGGGGGGAGAGACCCAGTACTTC.

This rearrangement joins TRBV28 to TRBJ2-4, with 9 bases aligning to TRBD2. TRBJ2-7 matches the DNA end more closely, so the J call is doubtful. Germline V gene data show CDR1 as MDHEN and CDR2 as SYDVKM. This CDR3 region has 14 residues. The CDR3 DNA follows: TGTGCCAGCAGGGGGAGCGGGAGGTTATACGAGCAGTACTTC. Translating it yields CASRGSGRLYEQYF.

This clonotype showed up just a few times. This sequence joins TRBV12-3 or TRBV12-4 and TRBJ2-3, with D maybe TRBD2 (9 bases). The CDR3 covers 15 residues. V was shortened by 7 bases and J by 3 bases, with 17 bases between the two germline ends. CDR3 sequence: CASTQGAGGTDTQYF. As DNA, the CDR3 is TGTGCCAGCACCCAGGGGGCGGGAGGGACAGATACGCAGTATTTT.

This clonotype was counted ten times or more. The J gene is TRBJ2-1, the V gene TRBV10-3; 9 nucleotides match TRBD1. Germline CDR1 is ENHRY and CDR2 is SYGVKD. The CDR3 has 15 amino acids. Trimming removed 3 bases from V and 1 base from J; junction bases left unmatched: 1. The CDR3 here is CAISEGTGSYNEQFF. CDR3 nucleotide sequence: TGTGCCATCAGTGAAGGGACAGGGTCCTACAATGAGCAGTTCTTC.

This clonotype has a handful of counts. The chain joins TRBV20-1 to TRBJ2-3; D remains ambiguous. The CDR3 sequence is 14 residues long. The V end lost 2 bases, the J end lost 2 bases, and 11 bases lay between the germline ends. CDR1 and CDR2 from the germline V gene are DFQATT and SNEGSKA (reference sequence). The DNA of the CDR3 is TGCAGTGCTAGACGTAGGGCTACCACAGATACGCAGTATTTT. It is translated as CSARRRATTDTQYF.

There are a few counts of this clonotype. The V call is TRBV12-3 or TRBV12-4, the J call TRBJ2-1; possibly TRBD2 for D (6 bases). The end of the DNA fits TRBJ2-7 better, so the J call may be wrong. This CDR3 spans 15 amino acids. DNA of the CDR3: TGTGCCAGCAGTTTAGCTGTGGGAGGCTACAATGAGCAGTACTTC. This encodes CASSLAVGGYNEQYF.

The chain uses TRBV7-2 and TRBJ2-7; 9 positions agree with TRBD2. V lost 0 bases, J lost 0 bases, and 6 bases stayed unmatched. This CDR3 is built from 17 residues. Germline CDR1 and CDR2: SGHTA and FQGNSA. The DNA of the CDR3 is TGTGCCAGCAGCTTAGCTCCTAGCGGGGAGAGCTCCTACGAGCAGTACTTC. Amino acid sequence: CASSLAPSGESSYEQYF.

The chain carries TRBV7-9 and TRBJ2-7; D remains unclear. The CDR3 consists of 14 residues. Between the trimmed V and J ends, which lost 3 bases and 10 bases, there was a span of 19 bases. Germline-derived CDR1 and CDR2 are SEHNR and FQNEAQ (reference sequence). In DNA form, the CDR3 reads TGTGCCAGCAGCTTGAGGCTTGGCACAGAGGCCCAGTACTTC. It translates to CASSLRLGTEAQYF.

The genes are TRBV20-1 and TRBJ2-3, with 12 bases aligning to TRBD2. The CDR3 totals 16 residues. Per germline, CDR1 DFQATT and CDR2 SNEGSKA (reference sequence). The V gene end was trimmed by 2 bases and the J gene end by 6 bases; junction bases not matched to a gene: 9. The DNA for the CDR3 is TGCAGTGCTAGACTAGCGGGGGGGCCTAATCGCGATACGCAGTATTTT. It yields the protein CSARLAGGPNRDTQYF.

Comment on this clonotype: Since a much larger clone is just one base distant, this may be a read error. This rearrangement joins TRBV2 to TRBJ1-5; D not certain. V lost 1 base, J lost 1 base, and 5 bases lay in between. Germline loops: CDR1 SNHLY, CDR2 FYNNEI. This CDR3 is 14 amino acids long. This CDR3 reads CASSEVRSNQPQHF. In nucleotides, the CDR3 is TGTGCCAGCAGTGAAGTGAGGAGCAATCAGCCCCAGCATTTT. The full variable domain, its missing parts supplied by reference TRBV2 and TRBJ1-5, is EPEVTQTPSHQVTQMGQEVILRCVPISNHLYFYWYRQILGQKVEFLVSFYNNEISEKSEIFDDQFSVERPDGSNFTLKIRSTKLEDSAMYFCASSEVRSNQPQHFGDGTRLSIL.

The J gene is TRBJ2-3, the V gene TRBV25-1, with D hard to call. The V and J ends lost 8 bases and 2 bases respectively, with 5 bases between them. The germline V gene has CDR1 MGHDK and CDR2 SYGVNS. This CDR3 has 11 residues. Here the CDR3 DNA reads TGTGCCAGCGGAAACACAGATACGCAGTATTTT. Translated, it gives CASGNTDTQYF.

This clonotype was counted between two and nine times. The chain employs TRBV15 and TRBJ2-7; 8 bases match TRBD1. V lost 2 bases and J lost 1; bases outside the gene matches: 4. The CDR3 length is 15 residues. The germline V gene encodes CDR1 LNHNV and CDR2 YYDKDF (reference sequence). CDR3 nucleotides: TGTGCCACCAGCAGACAGGACAGGGCTTCCTACGAGCAGTACTTC. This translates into CATSRQDRASYEQYF.